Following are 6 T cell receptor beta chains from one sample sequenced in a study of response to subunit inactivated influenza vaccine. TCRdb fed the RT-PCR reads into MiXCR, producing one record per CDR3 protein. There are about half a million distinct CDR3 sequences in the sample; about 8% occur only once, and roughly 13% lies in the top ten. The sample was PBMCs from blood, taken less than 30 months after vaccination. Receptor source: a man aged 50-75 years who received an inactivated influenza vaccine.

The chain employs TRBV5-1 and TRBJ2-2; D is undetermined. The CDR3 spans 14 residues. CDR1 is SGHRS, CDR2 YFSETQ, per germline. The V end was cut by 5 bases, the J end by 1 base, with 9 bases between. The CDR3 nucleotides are TGCGCCAGCAGGTTTGGGCAGAACACCGGGGAGCTGTTTTTT. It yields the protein CASRFGQNTGELFF.

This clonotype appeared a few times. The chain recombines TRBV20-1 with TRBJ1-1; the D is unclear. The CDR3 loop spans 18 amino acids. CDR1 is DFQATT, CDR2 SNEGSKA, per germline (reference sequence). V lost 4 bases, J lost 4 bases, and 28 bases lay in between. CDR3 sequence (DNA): TGCAGTGCTACAACGTCCGGGCCCCAGCAAGGGTTGAGCACTGAAGCTTTCTTT. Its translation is CSATTSGPQQGLSTEAFF.

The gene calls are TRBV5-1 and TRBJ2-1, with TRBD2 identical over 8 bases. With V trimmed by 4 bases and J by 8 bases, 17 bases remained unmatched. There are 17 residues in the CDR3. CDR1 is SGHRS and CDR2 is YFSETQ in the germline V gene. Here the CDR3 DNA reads TGCGCCAGCAGCAGCCGGCCCCTGCAGCGGGAGACCTATGAGCAGTTCTTC. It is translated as CASSSRPLQRETYEQFF.

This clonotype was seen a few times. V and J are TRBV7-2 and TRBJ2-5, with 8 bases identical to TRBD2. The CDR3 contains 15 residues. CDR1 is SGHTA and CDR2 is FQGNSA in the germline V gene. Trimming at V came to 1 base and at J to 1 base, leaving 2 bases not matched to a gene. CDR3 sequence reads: CASSLDSGVQETQYF. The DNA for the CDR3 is TGTGCCAGCAGCTTAGATAGCGGGGTCCAAGAGACCCAGTACTTC.

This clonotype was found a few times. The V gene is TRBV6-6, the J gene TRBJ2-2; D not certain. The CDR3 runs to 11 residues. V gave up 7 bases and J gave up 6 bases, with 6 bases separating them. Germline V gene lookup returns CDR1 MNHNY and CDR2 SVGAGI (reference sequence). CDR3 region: CASTVSGELFF. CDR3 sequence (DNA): TGTGCCAGCACGGTCTCCGGGGAGCTGTTTTTT.

Here the CDR3 reads CASSAQGNEQFF. In DNA form, the CDR3 reads TGCGCCAGCAGCGCCCAGGGTAATGAGCAGTTCTTC. This sequence joins TRBV5-1 and TRBJ2-1, with D tentatively TRBD1 (5 bases). CDR3 length: 12 amino acids. The V gene lost 4 bases and the J gene lost 7 bases, with 9 bases spanning the gap. Germline V lookup: CDR1 SGHRS, CDR2 YFSETQ.